This T cell receptor (beta chain) was identified in a study of tumor-infiltrating lymphocytes in localized non-small cell lung cancer. The germline V gene has CDR1 SEHNR and CDR2 FQNEAQ (reference sequence). V dropped 4 bases and J dropped 7; count of bases not matched to a gene: 10. The CDR3 extends over 15 amino acids. The table lists this clone with a few counts. Only in-frame clones appear in the TCRdb table, and some are missing; sequencing was by immunoSEQ multiplex PCR. The data contain some 10,000 clones, about 62% of them singletons. The J gene is TRBJ2-1, the V gene TRBV7-9, with 7 bases matching TRBD1. Sequences were obtained from lung tumor tissue. The source of this sequence is a human donor with non-small cell lung cancer. In DNA form, the CDR3 reads TGTGCCAGCAGCTCGGAAAGCTACAGGGGTAATGAGCAGTTCTTC. Amino acids: CASSSESYRGNEQFF.